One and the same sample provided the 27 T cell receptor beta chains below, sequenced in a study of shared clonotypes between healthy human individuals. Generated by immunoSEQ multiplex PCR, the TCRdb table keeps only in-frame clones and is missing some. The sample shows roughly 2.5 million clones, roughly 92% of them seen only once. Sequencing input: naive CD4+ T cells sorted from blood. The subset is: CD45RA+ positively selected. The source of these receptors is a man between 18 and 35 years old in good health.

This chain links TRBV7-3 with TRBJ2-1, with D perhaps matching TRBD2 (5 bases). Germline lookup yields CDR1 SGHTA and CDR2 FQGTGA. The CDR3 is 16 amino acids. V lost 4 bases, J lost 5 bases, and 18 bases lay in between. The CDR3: CASSSERPSGNNEQFF. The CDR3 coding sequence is TGTGCCAGCAGCTCCGAGCGGCCCTCCGGAAACAATGAGCAGTTCTTC.

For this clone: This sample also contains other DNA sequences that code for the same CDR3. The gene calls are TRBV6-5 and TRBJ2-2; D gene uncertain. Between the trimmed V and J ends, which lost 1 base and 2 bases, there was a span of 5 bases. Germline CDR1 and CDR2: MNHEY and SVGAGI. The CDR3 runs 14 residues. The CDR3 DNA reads TGTGCCAGCAGTTACTGGCAAAACACCGGGGAGCTGTTTTTT. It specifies CASSYWQNTGELFF.

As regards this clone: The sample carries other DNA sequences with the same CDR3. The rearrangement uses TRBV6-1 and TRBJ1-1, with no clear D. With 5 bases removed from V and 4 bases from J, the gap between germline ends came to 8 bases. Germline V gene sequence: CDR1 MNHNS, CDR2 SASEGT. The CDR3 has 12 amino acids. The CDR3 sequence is CASSRTGTEAFF. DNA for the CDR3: TGTGCCAGCAGTCGGACGGGCACTGAAGCTTTCTTT.

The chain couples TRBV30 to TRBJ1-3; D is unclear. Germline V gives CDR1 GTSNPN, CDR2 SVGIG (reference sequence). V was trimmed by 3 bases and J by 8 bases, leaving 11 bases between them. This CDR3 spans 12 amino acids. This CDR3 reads CAWRGKRDTIYF. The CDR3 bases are TGTGCCTGGAGAGGAAAGAGGGACACCATATATTTT.

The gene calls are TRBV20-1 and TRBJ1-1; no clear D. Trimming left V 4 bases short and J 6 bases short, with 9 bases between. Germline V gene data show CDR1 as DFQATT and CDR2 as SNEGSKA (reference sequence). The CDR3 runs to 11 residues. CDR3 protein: CSANLVPEAFF. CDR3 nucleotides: TGCAGTGCTAATCTTGTACCTGAAGCTTTCTTT.

CDR3 coding DNA: TGTGCCAGCACCGAAGGGGGGGGGTCCTACAATGAGCAGTTCTTC. Translating it yields CASTEGGGSYNEQFF. The chain uses TRBV6-1 and TRBJ2-1; perhaps TRBD2 as D (7 bases). The CDR3 runs 15 residues. Germline CDR1 is MNHNS and CDR2 is SASEGT. V was shortened by 7 bases and J by 1 base, with 14 bases between the two germline ends.

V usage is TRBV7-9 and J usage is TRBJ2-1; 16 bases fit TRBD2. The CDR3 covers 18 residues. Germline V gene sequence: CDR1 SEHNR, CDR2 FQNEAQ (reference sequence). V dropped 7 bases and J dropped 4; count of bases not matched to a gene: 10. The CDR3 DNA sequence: TGTGCCAGCACCCCCGGGACTAGCGGGGGGGCCGGTTACAATGAGCAGTTCTTC. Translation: CASTPGTSGGAGYNEQFF.

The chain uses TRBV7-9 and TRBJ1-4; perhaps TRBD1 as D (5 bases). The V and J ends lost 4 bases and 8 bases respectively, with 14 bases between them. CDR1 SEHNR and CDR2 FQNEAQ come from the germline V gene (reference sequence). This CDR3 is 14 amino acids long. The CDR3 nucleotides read TGTGCCAGCAGCTCAGGAGGGACGGTGGAAAAACTGTTTTTT. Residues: CASSSGGTVEKLFF.

The CDR3 bases are TGTGCCAGCTCTCCCCGTGATGCCGGGGAGCTGTTTTTT. Its protein is CASSPRDAGELFF. The chain links TRBV18 to TRBJ2-2; unclear D gene. With 6 bases removed from V and 6 bases from J, the gap between germline ends came to 11 bases. The CDR3 is 13 residues long. In germline, CDR1 is KGHSH, CDR2 LQKENI.

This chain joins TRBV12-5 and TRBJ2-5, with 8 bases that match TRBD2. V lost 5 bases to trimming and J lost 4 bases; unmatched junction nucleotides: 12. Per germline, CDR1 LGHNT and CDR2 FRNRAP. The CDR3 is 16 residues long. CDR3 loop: CASGAVAGPRRETQYF. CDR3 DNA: TGTGCTAGTGGTGCGGTAGCGGGACCAAGACGAGAGACCCAGTACTTC. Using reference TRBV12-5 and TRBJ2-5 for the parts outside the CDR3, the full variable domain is DARVTQTPRHKVTEMGQEVTMRCQPILGHNTVFWYRQTMMQGLELLAYFRNRAPLDDSGMPKDRFSAEMPDATLATLKIQPSEPRDSAVYFCASGAVAGPRRETQYFGPGTRLLVL.

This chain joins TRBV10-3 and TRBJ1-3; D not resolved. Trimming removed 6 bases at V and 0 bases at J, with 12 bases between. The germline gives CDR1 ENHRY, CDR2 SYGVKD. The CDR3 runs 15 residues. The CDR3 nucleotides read TGTGCCATCAGGGCAGGAGACTTCTCTGGAAACACCATATATTTT. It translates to CAIRAGDFSGNTIYF.

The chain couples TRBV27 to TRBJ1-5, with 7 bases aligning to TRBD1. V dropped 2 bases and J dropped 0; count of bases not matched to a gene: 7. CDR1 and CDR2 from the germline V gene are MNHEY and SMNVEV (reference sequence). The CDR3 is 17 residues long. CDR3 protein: CASSLRGRGDSNQPQHF. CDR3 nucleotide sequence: TGTGCCAGCAGTTTAAGGGGCAGGGGGGATAGCAATCAGCCCCAGCATTTT.

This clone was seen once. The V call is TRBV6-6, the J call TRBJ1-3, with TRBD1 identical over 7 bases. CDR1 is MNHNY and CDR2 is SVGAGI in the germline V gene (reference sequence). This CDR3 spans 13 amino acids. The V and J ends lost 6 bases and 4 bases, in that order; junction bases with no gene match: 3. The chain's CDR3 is CASSPDRGNTIYF. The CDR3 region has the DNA TGTGCCAGCAGCCCGGACAGGGGAAACACCATATATTTT.

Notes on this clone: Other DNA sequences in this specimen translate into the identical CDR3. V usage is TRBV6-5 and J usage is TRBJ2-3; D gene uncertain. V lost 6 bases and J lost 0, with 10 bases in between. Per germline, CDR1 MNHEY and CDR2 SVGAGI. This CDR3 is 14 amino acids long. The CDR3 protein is CASRIGRSTDTQYF. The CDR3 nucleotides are TGTGCCAGCAGGATCGGACGGAGCACAGATACGCAGTATTTT.

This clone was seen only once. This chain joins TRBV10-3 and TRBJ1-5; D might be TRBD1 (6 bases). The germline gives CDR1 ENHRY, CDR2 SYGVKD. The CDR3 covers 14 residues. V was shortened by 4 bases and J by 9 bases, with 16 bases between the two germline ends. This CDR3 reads CAISGRGVEGPQHF. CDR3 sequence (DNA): TGTGCCATCAGTGGGAGGGGGGTCGAGGGGCCCCAGCATTTT.

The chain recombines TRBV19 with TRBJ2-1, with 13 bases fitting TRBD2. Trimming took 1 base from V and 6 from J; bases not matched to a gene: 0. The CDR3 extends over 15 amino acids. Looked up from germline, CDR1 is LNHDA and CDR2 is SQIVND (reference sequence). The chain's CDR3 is CASSIGTSGSNEQFF. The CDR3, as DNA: TGTGCCAGTAGTATAGGGACTAGCGGGAGCAATGAGCAGTTCTTC.

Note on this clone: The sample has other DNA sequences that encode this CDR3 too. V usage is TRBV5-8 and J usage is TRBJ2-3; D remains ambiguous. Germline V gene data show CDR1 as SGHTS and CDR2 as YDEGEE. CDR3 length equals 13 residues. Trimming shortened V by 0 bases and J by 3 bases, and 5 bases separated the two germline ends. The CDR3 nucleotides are TGTGCCAGCAGCTTGGTGGGAACAGATACGCAGTATTTT. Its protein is CASSLVGTDTQYF.

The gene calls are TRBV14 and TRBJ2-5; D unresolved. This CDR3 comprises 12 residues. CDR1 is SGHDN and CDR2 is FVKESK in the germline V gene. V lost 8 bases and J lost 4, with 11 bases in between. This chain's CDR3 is CASSAVRETQYF. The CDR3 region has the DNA TGTGCCAGCTCCGCCGTTCGAGAGACCCAGTACTTC.

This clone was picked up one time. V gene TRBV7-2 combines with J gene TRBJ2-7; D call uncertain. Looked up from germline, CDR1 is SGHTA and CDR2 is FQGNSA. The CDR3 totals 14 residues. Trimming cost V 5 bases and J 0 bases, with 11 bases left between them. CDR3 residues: CASSPDWSSYEQYF. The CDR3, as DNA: TGTGCCAGCAGCCCAGACTGGAGCTCCTACGAGCAGTACTTC.

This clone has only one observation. In DNA, the CDR3 is TGTGCCACCGGTGGAGGGGTTCTCGATACGCAGTATTTT. Amino acids: CATGGGVLDTQYF. V gene TRBV15 combines with J gene TRBJ2-3, with D tentatively TRBD2 (6 bases). The V and J ends lost 8 bases and 6 bases respectively, with 15 bases between them. This CDR3 spans 13 amino acids. Germline V gives CDR1 LNHNV, CDR2 YYDKDF (reference sequence).

This CDR3 reads CASSSPGQGLREQFF. CDR3 DNA: TGCGCCAGCAGCTCACCGGGACAGGGGTTGCGTGAGCAGTTCTTC. The J gene is TRBJ2-1, the V gene TRBV5-1; 10 nucleotides line up with TRBD1. Germline CDR1 is SGHRS and CDR2 is YFSETQ. The V and J ends lost 3 bases and 9 bases, in that order; junction bases with no gene match: 9. CDR3 length equals 15 residues.

CDR3 in DNA: TGTGCCAGCAGTTCTACAGGCCGGGGGGAGCAGTACTTC. Its translation is CASSSTGRGEQYF. The chain combines TRBV28 with TRBJ2-7; D is possibly TRBD2 (6 bases). In germline, CDR1 is MDHEN, CDR2 SYDVKM. V was cut by 4 bases and J by 7 bases, with 14 bases left in between. The length of the CDR3 is 13 residues.

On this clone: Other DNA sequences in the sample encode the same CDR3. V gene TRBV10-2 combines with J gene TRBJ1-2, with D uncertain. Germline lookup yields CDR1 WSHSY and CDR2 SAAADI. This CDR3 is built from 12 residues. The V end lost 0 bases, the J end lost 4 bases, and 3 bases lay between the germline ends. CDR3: CASSESGYGYTF. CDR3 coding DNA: TGCGCCAGCAGTGAGTCTGGCTATGGCTACACCTTC.

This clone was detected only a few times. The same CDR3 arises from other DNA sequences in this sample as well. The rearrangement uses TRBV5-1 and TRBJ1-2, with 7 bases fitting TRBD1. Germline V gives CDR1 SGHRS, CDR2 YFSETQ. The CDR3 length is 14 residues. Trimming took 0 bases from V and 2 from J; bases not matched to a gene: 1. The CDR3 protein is CASSLDRGNYGYTF. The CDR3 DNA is TGCGCCAGCAGCTTGGACAGGGGAAACTATGGCTACACCTTC.

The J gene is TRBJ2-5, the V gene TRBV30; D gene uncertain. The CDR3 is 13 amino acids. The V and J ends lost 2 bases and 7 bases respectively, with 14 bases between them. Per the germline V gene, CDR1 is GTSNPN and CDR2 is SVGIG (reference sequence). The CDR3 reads CAWSFSRDVTQYF. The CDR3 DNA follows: TGTGCCTGGAGTTTTAGTCGCGATGTGACCCAGTACTTC.

The CDR3 DNA sequence: TGTGCCAGCTCACCATTGAGCGGGAAAACCTCCTACGAGCAGTACTTC. Translation: CASSPLSGKTSYEQYF. The rearrangement uses TRBV18 and TRBJ2-7; 7 nucleotides match TRBD2. CDR1 and CDR2 (germline): KGHSH, LQKENI. V dropped 2 bases and J dropped 0; count of bases not matched to a gene: 7. The CDR3 totals 16 residues. The full variable domain, its missing parts supplied by reference TRBV18 and TRBJ2-7, is NAGVMQNPRHLVRRRGQEARLRCSPMKGHSHVYWYRQLPEEGLKFMVYLQKENIIDESGMPKERFSAEFPKEGPSILRIQQVVRGDSAAYFCASSPLSGKTSYEQYFGPGTRLTVT.

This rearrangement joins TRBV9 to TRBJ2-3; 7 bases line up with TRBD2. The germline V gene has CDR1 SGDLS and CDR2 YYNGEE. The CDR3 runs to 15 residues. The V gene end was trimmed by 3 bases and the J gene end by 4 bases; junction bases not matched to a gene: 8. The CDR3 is CASSAMGEGADTQYF. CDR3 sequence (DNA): TGTGCCAGCAGCGCGATGGGGGAGGGAGCAGATACGCAGTATTTT.